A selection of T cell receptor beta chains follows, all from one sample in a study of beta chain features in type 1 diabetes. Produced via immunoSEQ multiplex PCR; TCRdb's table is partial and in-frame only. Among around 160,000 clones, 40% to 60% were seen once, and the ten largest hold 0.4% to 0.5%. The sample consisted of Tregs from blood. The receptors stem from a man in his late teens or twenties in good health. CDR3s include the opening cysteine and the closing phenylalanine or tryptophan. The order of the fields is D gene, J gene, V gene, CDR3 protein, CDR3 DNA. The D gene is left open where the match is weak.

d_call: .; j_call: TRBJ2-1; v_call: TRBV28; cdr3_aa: CASSFSFSGPSVYNEQFF; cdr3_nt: TGTGCCAGCAGTTTTTCTTTTTCGGGTCCGAGTGTCTACAATGAGCAGTTCTTC
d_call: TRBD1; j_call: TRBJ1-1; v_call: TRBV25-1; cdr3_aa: CASSLRDRSLAFF; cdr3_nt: TGTGCCAGCAGTCTCCGGGACAGGAGTTTAGCTTTCTTT
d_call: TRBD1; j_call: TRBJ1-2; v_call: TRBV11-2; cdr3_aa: CASSLIKTGAGYTF; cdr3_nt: TGTGCCAGCAGCTTAATTAAGACAGGGGCTGGCTACACCTTC
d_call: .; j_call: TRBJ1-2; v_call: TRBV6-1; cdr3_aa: CASSEAPGDGYTF; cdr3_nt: TGTGCCAGCAGTGAAGCGCCAGGGGATGGCTACACCTTC
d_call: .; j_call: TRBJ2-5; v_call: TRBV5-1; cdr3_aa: CASSLVDNQETQYF; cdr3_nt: TGCGCCAGCAGCTTGGTGGACAACCAAGAGACCCAGTACTTC
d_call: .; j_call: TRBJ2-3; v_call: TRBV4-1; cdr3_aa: CASSQELADTQYF; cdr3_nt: TGCGCCAGCAGCCAAGAGCTAGCAGATACGCAGTATTTT
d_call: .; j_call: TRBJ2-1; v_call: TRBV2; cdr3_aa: CASGRGGSYNEQFF; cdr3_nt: TGTGCCAGCGGGCGGGGCGGGTCCTACAATGAGCAGTTCTTC
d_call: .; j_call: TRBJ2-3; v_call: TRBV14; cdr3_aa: CASSQGVATQYF; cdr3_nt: TGTGCCAGCAGCCAAGGGGTAGCTACGCAGTATTTT
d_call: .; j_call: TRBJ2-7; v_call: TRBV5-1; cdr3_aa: CASSKPDYHDYEQYF; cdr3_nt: TGCGCCAGCAGCAAACCGGACTATCATGATTACGAGCAGTACTTC
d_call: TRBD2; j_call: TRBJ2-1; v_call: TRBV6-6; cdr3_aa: CASSYARTAGGDEQFF; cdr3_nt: TGTGCCAGCAGTTACGCACGGACAGCGGGAGGGGATGAGCAGTTCTTC
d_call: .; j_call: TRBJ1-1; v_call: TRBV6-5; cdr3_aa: CASSSSGRNTEAFF; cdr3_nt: TGTGCCAGCAGCTCATCCGGCAGGAACACTGAAGCTTTTTTT
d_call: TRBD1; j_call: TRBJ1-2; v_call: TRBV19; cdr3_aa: CASSLQGGSYGYTF; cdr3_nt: TGTGCCAGTAGTTTGCAGGGGGGATCCTATGGCTACACCTTC
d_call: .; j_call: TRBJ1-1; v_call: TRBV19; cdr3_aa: CASSIRIWAGMNTEAFF; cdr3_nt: TGTGCCAGTAGTATACGCATTTGGGCAGGGATGAACACTGAAGCTTTCTTT